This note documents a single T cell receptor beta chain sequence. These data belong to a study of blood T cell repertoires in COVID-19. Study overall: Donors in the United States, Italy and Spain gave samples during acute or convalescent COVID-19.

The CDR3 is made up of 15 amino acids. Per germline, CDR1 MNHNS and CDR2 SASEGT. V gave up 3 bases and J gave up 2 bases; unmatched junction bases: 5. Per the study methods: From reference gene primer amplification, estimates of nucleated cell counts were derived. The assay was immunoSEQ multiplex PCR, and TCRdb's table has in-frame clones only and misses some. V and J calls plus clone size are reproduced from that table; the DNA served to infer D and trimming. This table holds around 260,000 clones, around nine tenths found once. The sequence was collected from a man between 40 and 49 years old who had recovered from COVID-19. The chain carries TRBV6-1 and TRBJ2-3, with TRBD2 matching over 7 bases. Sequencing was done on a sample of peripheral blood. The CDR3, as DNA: TGTGCCAGCAGTGAGTCTCTAGCGGCCACAGATACGCAGTATTTT. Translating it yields CASSESLAATDTQYF.